This entry lists 10 T cell receptor beta chains sequenced from one sample in a study of blood T cell repertoires in COVID-19. Sequencing used immunoSEQ multiplex PCR; TCRdb keeps in-frame clones, though not all of them. The repertoire consists of hundreds of thousands of clones, with 85% to 90% occurring once and the leading ten covering 1% to 1.5%. The sequenced material came from peripheral blood. These receptor sequences come from a man between 65 and 85 years old with acute or convalescent COVID-19.

The V and J genes are TRBV28 and TRBJ2-1; D might be TRBD1 (6 bases). The CDR3 sequence is 14 residues long. V dropped 2 bases and J dropped 2 bases, with 7 bases sitting between them. Germline CDR1 is MDHEN and CDR2 is SYDVKM. In nucleotides, the CDR3 is TGTGCCAGCAGTTTAACAGGGACCTACAATGAGCAGTTCTTC. It yields the protein CASSLTGTYNEQFF.

The chain recombines TRBV29-1 with TRBJ2-7, with D unresolved. The J call could be wrong; TRBJ2-1 is a better fit for the DNA end. Germline values: CDR1 SQVTM, CDR2 ANQGSEA. The CDR3 extends over 13 amino acids. Here the CDR3 reads CSEKQSSYNEQFF. Here the CDR3 DNA reads TGCAGCGAGAAACAGAGCTCCTACAATGAGCAGTTCTTC.

This clone is a singleton in its sample. The chain carries TRBV7-2 and TRBJ1-2; D gene unclear. This CDR3 comprises 14 residues. V lost 1 base to trimming and J lost 5 bases, with 11 bases between them. The germline CDR1 and CDR2 sequences are SGHTA and FQGNSA. Written as DNA, the CDR3 is TGTGCCAGCAGCTTAGTGCCAGCGGGTTATGGCTACACCTTC. It yields the protein CASSLVPAGYGYTF.

To note about this clone: Within the sample, other DNA sequences also encode this same CDR3. The V gene is TRBV29-1, the J gene TRBJ2-3; D is perhaps TRBD1 (6 bases). Germline CDR1 is SQVTM and CDR2 is ANQGSEA. This CDR3 comprises 13 residues. Deletions cut 4 bases from V and 1 base from J, with 9 bases between. CDR3 sequence reads: CSVGRGGTDTQYF. CDR3 coding DNA: TGCAGCGTTGGCAGGGGCGGCACAGATACGCAGTATTTT.

This clone was recorded only once. The chain is built from TRBV27 and TRBJ2-3, with a possible D match to TRBD1 (5 bases). The CDR3 totals 17 residues. Trimming shortened V by 0 bases and J by 2 bases, and 15 bases separated the two germline ends. Germline CDR1 is MNHEY and CDR2 is SMNVEV (reference sequence). Written as DNA, the CDR3 is TGTGCCAGCAGTTTATCATTGGGTCAGGGCATCACAGATACGCAGTATTTT. It encodes CASSLSLGQGITDTQYF.

This chain joins TRBV10-3 and TRBJ1-2, with 8 bases matching TRBD1. In germline, CDR1 is ENHRY, CDR2 SYGVKD. The CDR3 is made up of 16 amino acids. Trimming cost V 0 bases and J 2 bases; bases outside gene matches: 5. CDR3 sequence: CAISESPGQANYGYTF. The CDR3 DNA reads as TGTGCCATCAGTGAGTCCCCGGGACAGGCCAACTATGGCTACACCTTC.

This clone was seen just once. The gene calls are TRBV4-2 and TRBJ1-2, with D possibly TRBD1 on 5 matching bases. Germline V CDR1 and CDR2: LGHNA, YNFKEQ. This CDR3 has 16 amino acids. V was cut by 4 bases and J by 0 bases, with 15 bases left in between. CDR3 protein: CASSPQGGGTNYGYTF. The CDR3 DNA is TGTGCCAGCAGCCCGCAAGGCGGGGGTACTAACTATGGCTACACCTTC.

The chain carries TRBV24-1 and TRBJ2-1; 11 nucleotides match TRBD2. CDR3 length: 16 amino acids. The V gene's germline CDR1 is KGHDR and CDR2 SFDVKD. Trimming removed 4 bases from V and 6 bases from J; junction bases left unmatched: 7. The CDR3: CATSELSGRAFNEQFF. The CDR3 DNA follows: TGTGCCACCAGTGAACTTAGCGGGAGGGCTTTCAATGAGCAGTTCTTC.

The chain has TRBV27 and TRBJ1-2; 7 nucleotides align to TRBD1. Germline CDR1 reads MNHEY; CDR2 reads SMNVEV (reference sequence). J was trimmed by 7 bases and V by 6 bases; bases with no gene match: 8. The CDR3 sequence is 13 residues long. The CDR3 loop is CASRISGGSGYTF. In DNA, the CDR3 is TGTGCCAGCAGGATATCAGGGGGATCTGGCTACACCTTC.

J is TRBJ1-4 and V is TRBV7-9, with 10 bases lining up with TRBD1. With 0 bases clipped from V and 5 bases from J, the junction kept 3 bases outside the gene matches. The CDR3 consists of 16 residues. CDR1 is SEHNR and CDR2 is FQNEAQ in the germline V gene (reference sequence). Here the CDR3 DNA reads TGTGCCAGCAGCTTAGCGCAGGACAGGGGGAATGAAAAACTGTTTTTT. This translates into CASSLAQDRGNEKLFF.